This TCR beta chain was documented in a study of neurological immune-mediated disorders. Broader study findings: No expanded-clone CDR3 amino acid sequence recurred across subjects, suggesting private TCR-beta repertoires.

This clonotype was seen repeatedly, ten times or more. What it binds is unknown. TCRdb redid the calling of the 5' RACE reads with MiXCR, one entry per CDR3 protein. The sample yields about 38,000 distinct CDR3 sequences, 7% to 8.5% seen once. The specimen was CD4+ T cells from blood. The source of this sequence is a man in his forties or fifties in good health.

The CDR3 nucleotides read TGCAGTGCTAGAGGCCAGGGACGGGTAATGAACACTGAAGCTTTCTTT. This encodes CSARGQGRVMNTEAFF. This chain links TRBV20-1 with TRBJ1-1, with D possibly being TRBD1 (5 bases). In germline, CDR1 is DFQATT, CDR2 SNEGSKA (reference sequence). This CDR3 is 16 amino acids long. Trimming took off 1 base at V and 0 bases at J, with 15 bases between the two ends.